This is a list of T cell receptor beta chains from one sample in a study of blood T cell repertoires in COVID-19. Libraries were prepared by immunoSEQ multiplex PCR; TCRdb keeps only in-frame clonotypes and omits some of them. The sample lists nearly 350,000 clones, 80% to 90% occurring once. Material: peripheral blood. The receptors derive from a man aged 25 to 45 with active or convalescent COVID-19. Both conserved end residues are part of each CDR3. The D gene is left open where the match is weak. Only some rows state a clone size, as once, few, many or a class for expanded clones.

TRBV5-1,TRBJ2-7,NA,NA,TGCGCCAGCAGCTTTACCGACAAATTCTACGAGCAGTACTTC,CASSFTDKFYEQYF
TRBV19,TRBJ1-5,NA,NA,TGTGCCAGTTGCACACAGAAAAATCAGCCCCAGCATTTT,CASCTQKNQPQHF
TRBV4-1,TRBJ1-1,NA,TRBD1,TGCGCCAGCAGCCAGGGGACAGGATGGACTGAAGCTTTCTTT,CASSQGTGWTEAFF
TRBV30,TRBJ2-7,NA,TRBD2,TGTGCCTGGACCGGGCCGGGGGGGTACTACGAGCAGTACTTC,CAWTGPGGYYEQYF
TRBV30,TRBJ1-4,NA,NA,TGTGCCTGGAGCGAGGGGGGGGCCCAGGGTGAAAAACTGTTTTTT,CAWSEGGAQGEKLFF
TRBV11-3,TRBJ1-4,NA,NA,TGTGCCAGCAGCTCCGTGGGACTTAATGAAAAACTGTTTTTT,CASSSVGLNEKLFF
TRBV24-1,TRBJ2-7,NA,NA,TGTGCCACCAGTGATTCTAGCGCCGGGGGAGACGAGCAGTACTTC,CATSDSSAGGDEQYF
TRBV5-4,TRBJ2-1,once,TRBD2,TGTGCCAGCAGCTGGAGGGGGGCTAGCGGGGTTTCGAGCTCGGATGAGCAGTTCTTC,CASSWRGASGVSSSDEQFF
TRBV15,TRBJ2-2,NA,TRBD1,TGTGCCACCAGCGGGGACAGGGCTTACACCGGGGAGCTGTTTTTT,CATSGDRAYTGELFF
TRBV18,TRBJ1-3,NA,NA,TGTGCCAGCTCACCCCCGACGGGGGGTCACGACACCATATATTTT,CASSPPTGGHDTIYF
TRBV19,TRBJ1-6,NA,NA,TGTGCCAGTAGTATCGGCAGGCCTAATTCACCCCTCCACTTT,CASSIGRPNSPLHF
TRBV9,TRBJ1-5,NA,TRBD1,TGTGCCAGCAGCCCCGACAGGGAATATGTTCAGCCCCAGCATTTT,CASSPDREYVQPQHF
TRBV11-3,TRBJ2-7,NA,NA,TGTGCCAGCAGCGCCGGAGAGGGCTACGAGCAGTACTTC,CASSAGEGYEQYF
TRBV4-3,TRBJ1-2,once,NA,TGCGCCAGCAGCCCGTATCCTCGGACAGCGACCTATGGCTACACCTTC,CASSPYPRTATYGYTF
TRBV4-2,TRBJ2-1,NA,TRBD2,TGTGCCAGCAGCCAAGAGGGTAGCGGGGGGGACAATGAGCAGTTCTTC,CASSQEGSGGDNEQFF
TRBV10-3,TRBJ2-7,NA,NA,TGTGCCATCAGTGAGTCTACGCGACAGTTTGAGCAGTACTTC,CAISESTRQFEQYF
TRBV12-3/TRBV12-4,TRBJ1-3,NA,NA,TGTGCCAGCACCAAAATTTCTGGAAACACCATATATTTT,CASTKISGNTIYF
TRBV27,TRBJ2-6,NA,NA,TGTGCCAGCAGTCCCCTTGGGAGAGGGACTGGGGCCAACGTCCTGACTTTC,CASSPLGRGTGANVLTF
TRBV28,TRBJ2-3,NA,TRBD1,TGTGCCAGCAGGACAGGGGGCGGGGATACGCAGTATTTT,CASRTGGGDTQYF
TRBV24-1,TRBJ2-3,NA,NA,TGTGCCACCAGTGATTCCGGGGCCAGGGGCAAAACAGATACGCAGTATTTT,CATSDSGARGKTDTQYF
TRBV6-2/TRBV6-3,TRBJ2-1,NA,TRBD2,TGTGCCAGCAGTTACCAAACTAGCGGGCCCTCCTACAATGAGCAGTTCTTC,CASSYQTSGPSYNEQFF
TRBV5-4,TRBJ2-5,few,TRBD2,TGTGCCAGCAGCTTTAGTAGCGGGAGGCAAGAGACCCAGTACTTC,CASSFSSGRQETQYF
TRBV6-4,TRBJ2-1,NA,NA,TGTGCCAGCAGTGGATTTGCTGGCAGCTCCTACAATGAGCAGTTCTTC,CASSGFAGSSYNEQFF
TRBV5-1,TRBJ2-7,NA,TRBD1,TGCGCCAGCAGCGCCGGACAGGGTGGGTACTACGAGCAGTACTTC,CASSAGQGGYYEQYF
TRBV19,TRBJ2-4,NA,NA,TGTGCCAGTAGCCCATCTCCGACTTATCGGCTAGCCAAAAACATTCAGTACTTC,CASSPSPTYRLAKNIQYF
TRBV4-1,TRBJ2-2,NA,TRBD1,TGCGCCAGCAGCCGACAGGGACAGCAGAACACCGGGGAGCTGTTTTTT,CASSRQGQQNTGELFF
TRBV29-1,TRBJ2-7,NA,TRBD2,TGCAGCGCTAGGACTAGCGGGAGCTCCTACGAGCAGTACTTC,CSARTSGSSYEQYF
TRBV2,TRBJ1-6,once,NA,TGTGCCAGCAGGGACAGCCGGGATTCACCCCTCCACTTT,CASRDSRDSPLHF
TRBV5-4,TRBJ2-5,NA,TRBD2,TGTGCCAGCAGCTGGGGGACTACCCTCACTGCACAAGAGACCCAGTACTTC,CASSWGTTLTAQETQYF
TRBV5-6,TRBJ1-5,NA,TRBD1,TGTGCCAGCAGCTGGGGTACAGGGGACAATCAGCCCCAGCATTTT,CASSWGTGDNQPQHF
TRBV30,TRBJ1-2,NA,TRBD1,TGTGCCTCAACAGGGGAGGTCTATGGCTACACCTTC,CASTGEVYGYTF
TRBV7-9,TRBJ1-2,few,TRBD1,TGTGCCAGCAGCGCTACCCGGGACAGGGCTAACTATGGCTACACCTTC,CASSATRDRANYGYTF
TRBV6-5,TRBJ2-1,NA,NA,TGTGCCAGCGGGCGAGGGCGCAATGAGCAGTTCTTC,CASGRGRNEQFF
TRBV5-6,TRBJ2-5,NA,TRBD2,TGTGCCAGCAGCTCAAAAAAGCGGGGAAGGGAGACCCAGTACTTC,CASSSKKRGRETQYF
TRBV6-5,TRBJ1-2,NA,NA,TGTGCCAGCAGTTACTTGGGGGCCTTAGGCTATGGCTACACCTTC,CASSYLGALGYGYTF
TRBV6-5,TRBJ1-4,NA,NA,TGTGCCAGCAGCCCAGACCCTGCCGCAGGGGAAAAACTGTTTTTT,CASSPDPAAGEKLFF
TRBV7-9,TRBJ2-4,few,TRBD1,TGTGCCAGCAGCTCCCCGGGACAGGGGGCGAACATTCAGTACTTC,CASSSPGQGANIQYF
TRBV5-1,TRBJ1-2,few,NA,TGCGCCAGCAGCTCGGACTTCTATGGCTACACCTTC,CASSSDFYGYTF
TRBV12-3/TRBV12-4,TRBJ2-1,once,TRBD2,TGTGCCAGCAGTCCCCGAGCGGGGGGTGAGCAGTTCTTC,CASSPRAGGEQFF
TRBV28,TRBJ1-1,NA,TRBD1,TGTGCCAGCAGTTTAGGAGGGACAGGGGAATATATCGAAGCTTTCTTT,CASSLGGTGEYIEAFF
TRBV7-2,TRBJ1-4,NA,TRBD1,TGTGCCAGCAGCTTAGCAGCAGGGGGCTTGTGGGAAAAACTGTTTTTT,CASSLAAGGLWEKLFF
TRBV15,TRBJ2-5,NA,NA,TGTGCCACCAGCAGAGATACGAACAGCCAAGAGACCCAGTACTTC,CATSRDTNSQETQYF
TRBV7-6,TRBJ1-3,NA,TRBD1,TGTGCCAGCAGCCACGACAGGGCCTCTGGAAACACCATATATTTT,CASSHDRASGNTIYF
TRBV5-1,TRBJ2-7,NA,NA,TGCGCCAGCAGCTTTAGCGGTAGGGAGGAGGACGAGCAGTACTTC,CASSFSGREEDEQYF
TRBV30,TRBJ1-5,NA,TRBD1,TGTGCCTGGAGCCCACCGGGACAGGGGTTTCAGCCCCAGCATTTT,CAWSPPGQGFQPQHF
TRBV4-2,TRBJ1-2,NA,NA,TGTGCCAGCAGCCAGCCCCAACAGGGAGACTATGGCTACACCTTC,CASSQPQQGDYGYTF
TRBV7-2,TRBJ1-5,few,TRBD1,TGTGCCAGCAGCTTAGGGGACAGATACCTTCAGCCCCAGCATTTT,CASSLGDRYLQPQHF
TRBV7-2,TRBJ1-1,NA,NA,TGTGCCAGCAGCCCAATGACAGGGAACACTGAAGCTTTCTTT,CASSPMTGNTEAFF
TRBV27,TRBJ2-2,NA,NA,TGTGCCACCCAACGAGGCGGAAACACCGGGGAGCTGTTTTTT,CATQRGGNTGELFF
TRBV15,TRBJ2-7,few,NA,TGTGCCACCAGCAGAGCAGTTGGCCGTGGGGGCCCTTACGAGCAGTACTTC,CATSRAVGRGGPYEQYF
TRBV14,TRBJ1-1,NA,NA,TGTGCCAGCAGCCCCCGCCTTCAGGGCACTGAAGCTTTCTTT,CASSPRLQGTEAFF
TRBV5-1,TRBJ2-1,NA,TRBD2,TGCGCCAGCAGCCTCGGACTAGCGCCCTACAATGAGCAGTTCTTC,CASSLGLAPYNEQFF
TRBV5-3,TRBJ2-3,few,TRBD2,TGTGCCAGAAGCAGTCGGGAGGGGCCGACCACTAGCACAGATACGCAGTATTTT,CARSSREGPTTSTDTQYF
TRBV6-5,TRBJ2-5,NA,TRBD1,TGTGCCAGCAGTTACAGGGGGCCCCAAGAGACCCAGTACTTC,CASSYRGPQETQYF
TRBV20-1,TRBJ2-5,few,NA,TGCAGTGCTAGGCGGGAGACCCAGTACTTC,CSARRETQYF
TRBV6-5,TRBJ2-3,once,TRBD2,TGTGCCAGCAGTTACCTTGGACTAGCGGACACAGATACGCAGTATTTT,CASSYLGLADTDTQYF
TRBV30,TRBJ1-4,NA,TRBD1,TGTGCCTGTCCACAGGGGGTGGATGAAAAACTGTTTTTT,CACPQGVDEKLFF
TRBV27,TRBJ1-1,NA,NA,TGTGCCAGCAGTTGGGGCCACCCGGGGGACACTGAAGCTTTCTTT,CASSWGHPGDTEAFF
TRBV12-3/TRBV12-4,TRBJ1-5,NA,TRBD1,TGTGCCAGCAGTTTTGGACAGGATCAGCCCCAGCATTTT,CASSFGQDQPQHF
TRBV29-1,TRBJ1-2,NA,TRBD1,TGCAGCGTTTCGAGATGGGACAGGGATAACTATGGCTACACCTTC,CSVSRWDRDNYGYTF